This paragraph reports one T cell receptor beta chain. It lacks a known antigen. The record has no base qualities; no much larger clone is one base away. These data are taken from a study of blood T cell repertoires in COVID-19 (dated by TCRdb to 2020 to 2022). Context from the whole study: The collaborator samples originated in the United States, Italy and Spain and spanned the acute and convalescent phases of COVID-19. The dataset comprised deeply sampled blood TCRbeta repertoires from subjects exposed to, actively infected with, or recovered from COVID-19. The repertoires were made available in a free public database intended to serve as a resource for research on the immune response to SARS-CoV-2. The prospective study material was composed of cDNA or gDNA derived from T cells, B-cell-depleted T cells, or PBMCs. Nearly every sample came with metadata listing a de-identified subject ID, COVID-19 status, age in years and sex. HLA class I and class II types, where available, came from metadata supplied by the sample provider rather than from assay-based typing. The samples were drawn from the first 160 participants of the ongoing ImmuneRACE study and from 1,254 subjects provided by 6 global collaborators.

In the prospective study, participants were roughly 18 to 100 years old, resided in under 30 geographic areas of the United States, and were enrolled through a virtual design. In the prospective study, cohorts were assigned on the basis of participant-reported clinical history obtained from a screening survey and a study questionnaire. ImmuneRACE Cohort 3 recovered participants were defined by two consecutive negative NP/OP PCR tests, healthcare professional clearance, or symptom resolution. In the prospective study, whole blood, serum and a nasopharyngeal or oropharyngeal swab were collected from each participant by mobile phlebotomists. Prospective study participants could optionally give additional blood draws and questionnaires over a roughly 2-month period. Prospective study blood samples were shipped either frozen or at room temperature before DNA extraction. V is trimmed back by 6 bases and J by 5 bases, and the junction contains 6 bases that no gene match accounts for. CDR1 and CDR2 are drawn from the germline V gene (reference sequence): MNHEY, SMNVEV. The CDR3 goes from the cysteine to the phenylalanine over 13 residues. Kept here is only the CDR3 DNA, which spans 39 bases and is read in frame from base 1.

TCRbeta CDR3 regions were amplified from genomic DNA by means of the immunoSEQ Assay, a bias-controlled multiplex PCR. On the authors' methods: Nucleated cell counts per sample were estimated from amplification of reference gene primers within the assay. To quantify the absolute abundance of each unique TCRbeta CDR3 rearrangement, sequence reads were collapsed and filtered. Productive Simpson clonality was computed per sample as the square root of Simpson's diversity index over productive rearrangements. Not all clones reach the TCRdb copy of this immuneACCESS table, which keeps in-frame sequences only. Checked studies attribute under half of the gap to unresolved V genes and leave the rest unexplained. The V and J calls and clone size come from that table; D and trimming were worked out from the DNA. Present in this sample are approximately 350,000 clones, about four fifths of which were seen just once. Of the sample, 5.1% falls within the top ten clones.

The full study reports these points: How much clinical and demographic metadata was included differed by source and by participant, and the metadata was provided uncurated.

This sequence was found in a woman aged 45-60 years who had recovered from COVID-19. The chain employs TRBV27 and TRBJ1-1; TRBD1 agrees with 7 junctional bases. Sequencing used PBMCs or T cells enriched from blood (not recorded which). The CDR3 protein: CASRRQGGTEAFF. The nucleotides are TGTGCCAGCAGACGACAGGGAGGAACTGAAGCTTTCTTT.